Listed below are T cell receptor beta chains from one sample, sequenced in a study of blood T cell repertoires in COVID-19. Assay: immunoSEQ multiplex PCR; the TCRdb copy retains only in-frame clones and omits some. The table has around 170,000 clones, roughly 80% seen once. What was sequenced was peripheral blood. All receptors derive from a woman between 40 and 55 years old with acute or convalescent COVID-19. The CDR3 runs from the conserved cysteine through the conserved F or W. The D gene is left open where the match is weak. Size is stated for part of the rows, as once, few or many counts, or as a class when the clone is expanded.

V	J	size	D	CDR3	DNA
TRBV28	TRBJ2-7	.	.	CASRWAGNDYEQYF	TGTGCCAGCCGATGGGCAGGGAACGACTACGAGCAGTACTTC
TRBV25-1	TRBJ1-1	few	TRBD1	CASTSRAGGRNTEAFF	TGTGCCAGCACCTCACGGGCAGGGGGGAGGAACACTGAAGCTTTCTTT
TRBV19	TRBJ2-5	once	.	CASSIGAGNQETQYF	TGTGCCAGTAGTATAGGGGCGGGCAACCAAGAGACCCAGTACTTC
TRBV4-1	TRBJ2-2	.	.	CASSHGGNTGELFF	TGCGCCAGCAGCCACGGCGGGAACACCGGGGAGCTGTTTTTT
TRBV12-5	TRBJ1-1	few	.	CASGLVETAYGSEAFF	TGTGCTAGTGGTTTGGTAGAGACGGCATACGGGTCTGAAGCTTTCTTT
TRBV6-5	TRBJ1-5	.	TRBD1	CASSRDRVTNQPQHF	TGTGCCAGCAGCCGGGACAGGGTAACAAATCAGCCCCAGCATTTT
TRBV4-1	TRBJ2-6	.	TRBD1	CASSRTPGQGFAGANVLTF	TGCGCCAGCAGCCGAACACCGGGACAGGGTTTTGCTGGGGCCAACGTCCTGACTTTC
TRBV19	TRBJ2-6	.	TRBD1	CASLAYNIQGTGANVLTF	TGTGCCAGTCTCGCCTACAACATACAGGGGACTGGGGCCAACGTCCTGACTTTC
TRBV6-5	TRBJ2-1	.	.	CASSYEGLYNEQFF	TGTGCCAGCAGTTACGAGGGCCTGTACAATGAGCAGTTCTTC
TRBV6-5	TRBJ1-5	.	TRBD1	CASSFQGAPNQPQHF	TGTGCCAGCAGTTTTCAGGGGGCGCCCAATCAGCCCCAGCATTTT
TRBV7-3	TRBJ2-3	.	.	CASSLTGATQYF	TGTGCCAGCAGCTTAACCGGAGCTACGCAGTATTTT
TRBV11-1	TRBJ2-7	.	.	CASTQPGSEQYF	TGTGCCAGCACTCAACCAGGATCCGAGCAGTACTTC
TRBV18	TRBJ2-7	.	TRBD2	CASSPKVAGGFNYEQYF	TGTGCCAGCTCACCTAAGGTAGCGGGGGGATTTAACTACGAGCAGTACTTC
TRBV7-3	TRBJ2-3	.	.	CASSLFGMDTQYF	TGTGCCAGCAGCTTATTCGGTATGGATACGCAGTATTTT